This T cell receptor beta chain was sequenced in a study of cytomegalovirus exposure and HLA in healthy donors. Points from the study as a whole: A few CMV-associated chains were confirmed in vitro to be specific for CMV antigens. Association of a missense DCLRE1C variant with TCR beta V- and J-gene trimming was reported in a later analysis. In all likelihood, a cluster of highly shared sequence variants was a sequencing artifact.

As regards this clone: The antigen remains unidentified.

The CDR3 spans 14 residues. V lost 3 bases and J lost 0, with 6 bases in between. The germline V gene encodes CDR1 SGHNT and CDR2 YYREEE (reference sequence). 60 Vbeta and 13 Jbeta primers were used in PCR. Per the study methods: Later reanalysis found around 84 million unique TCR beta chains, about 10 million of them shared. Clones were read by immunoSEQ multiplex PCR, and TCRdb kept only the in-frame ones, dropping some. Clonal size and the V and J genes are those of that table, whereas D and trimming came from the DNA. The profile shows about 67,000 clones, 68% of them singletons. The sequenced sample consisted of PBMCs. V gene TRBV5-4 combines with J gene TRBJ1-4; D gene ambiguous. This clonotype was obtained from a young woman in good health and CMV-seronegative. CDR3 sequence: CASSYGPTNEKLFF. CDR3 bases: TGTGCCAGCAGCTACGGTCCAACTAATGAAAAACTGTTTTTT.